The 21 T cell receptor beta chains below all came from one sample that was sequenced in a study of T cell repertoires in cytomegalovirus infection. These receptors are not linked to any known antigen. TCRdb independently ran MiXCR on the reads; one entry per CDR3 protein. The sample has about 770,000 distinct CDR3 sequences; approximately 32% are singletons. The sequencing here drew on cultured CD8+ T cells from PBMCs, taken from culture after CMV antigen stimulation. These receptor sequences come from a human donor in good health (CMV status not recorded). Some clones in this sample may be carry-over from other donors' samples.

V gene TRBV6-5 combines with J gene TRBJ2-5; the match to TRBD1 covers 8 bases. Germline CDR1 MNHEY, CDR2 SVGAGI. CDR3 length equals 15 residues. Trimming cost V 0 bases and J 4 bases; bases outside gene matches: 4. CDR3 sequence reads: CASSYSQGAGETQYF. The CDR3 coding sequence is TGTGCCAGCAGTTACTCCCAGGGGGCGGGAGAGACCCAGTACTTC.

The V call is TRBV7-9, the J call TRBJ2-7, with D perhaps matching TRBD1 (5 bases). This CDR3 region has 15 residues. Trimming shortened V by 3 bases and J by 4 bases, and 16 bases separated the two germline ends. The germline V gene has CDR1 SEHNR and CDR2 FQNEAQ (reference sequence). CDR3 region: CASSFSDITRYEQYF. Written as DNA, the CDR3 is TGTGCCAGCAGCTTTTCGGACATCACGAGATACGAGCAGTACTTC. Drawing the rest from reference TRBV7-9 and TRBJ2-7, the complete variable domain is DTGVSQNPRHKITKRGQNVTFRCDPISEHNRLYWYRQTLGQGPEFLTYFQNEAQLEKSRLLSDRFSAERPKGSFSTLEIQRTEQGDSAMYLCASSFSDITRYEQYFGPGTRLTVT.

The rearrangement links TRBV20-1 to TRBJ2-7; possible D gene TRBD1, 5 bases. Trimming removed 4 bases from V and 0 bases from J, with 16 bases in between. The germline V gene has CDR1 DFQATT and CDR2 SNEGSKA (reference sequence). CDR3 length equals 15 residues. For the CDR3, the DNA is TGCAGTGCTACGGGCCTTACAGGAGACTCCTACGAGCAGTACGTC. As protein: CSATGLTGDSYEQYV.

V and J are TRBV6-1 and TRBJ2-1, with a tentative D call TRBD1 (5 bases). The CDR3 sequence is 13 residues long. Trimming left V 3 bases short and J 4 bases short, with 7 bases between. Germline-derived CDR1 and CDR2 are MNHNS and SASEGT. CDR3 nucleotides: TGTGCCAGCAGTGACAGGGTTTACAATGAGCAGTTCTTC. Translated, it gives CASSDRVYNEQFF.

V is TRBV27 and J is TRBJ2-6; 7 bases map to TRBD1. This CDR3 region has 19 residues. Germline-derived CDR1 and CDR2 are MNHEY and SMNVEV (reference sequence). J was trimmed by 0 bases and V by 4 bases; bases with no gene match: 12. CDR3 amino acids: CASSSTDRESSSGANVLTF. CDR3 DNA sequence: TGTGCCAGCAGTTCCACCGACAGGGAATCGTCCTCTGGGGCCAACGTCCTGACTTTC. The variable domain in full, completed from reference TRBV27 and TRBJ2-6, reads EAQVTQNPRYLITVTGKKLTVTCSQNMNHEYMSWYRQDPGLGLRQIYYSMNVEVTDKGDVPEGYKVSRKEKRNFPLILESPSPNQTSLYFCASSSTDRESSSGANVLTFGAGSRLTVL.

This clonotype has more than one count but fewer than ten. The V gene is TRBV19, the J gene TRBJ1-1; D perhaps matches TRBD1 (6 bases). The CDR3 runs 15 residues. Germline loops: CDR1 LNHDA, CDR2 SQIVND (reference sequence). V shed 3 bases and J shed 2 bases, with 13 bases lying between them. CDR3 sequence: CASSILRGGNTEAFF. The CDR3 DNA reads TGTGCCAGTAGTATCCTCAGGGGAGGTAACACTGAAGCTTTCTTT. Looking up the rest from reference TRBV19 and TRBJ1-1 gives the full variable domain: DGGITQSPKYLFRKEGQNVTLSCEQNLNHDAMYWYRQDPGQGLRLIYYSQIVNDFQKGDIAEGYSVSREKKESFPLTVTSAQKNPTAFYLCASSILRGGNTEAFFGQGTRLTVV.

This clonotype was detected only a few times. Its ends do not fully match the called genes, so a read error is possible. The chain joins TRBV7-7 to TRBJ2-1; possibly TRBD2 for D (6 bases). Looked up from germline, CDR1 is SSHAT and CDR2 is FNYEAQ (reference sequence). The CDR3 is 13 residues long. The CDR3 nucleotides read TGTGCTAGCAGCTTATTTCTAGCGAATGAGCAGTTCTTC. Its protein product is CASSLFLANEQFF. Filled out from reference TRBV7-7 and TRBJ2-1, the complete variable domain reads GAGVSQSPRYKVTKRGQDVTLRCDPISSHATLYWYQQALGQGPEFLTYFNYEAQPDKSGLPSDRFSAERPEGSISTLTIQRTEQRDSAMYRCASSLFLANEQFFGPGTRLTVL.

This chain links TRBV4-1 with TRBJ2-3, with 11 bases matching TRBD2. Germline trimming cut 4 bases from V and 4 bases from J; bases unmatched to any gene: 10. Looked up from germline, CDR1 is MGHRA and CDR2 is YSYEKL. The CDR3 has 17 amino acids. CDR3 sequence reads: CASSPKPSGGHSDTQYF. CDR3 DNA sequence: TGCGCCAGCAGCCCCAAGCCTAGCGGGGGGCATTCAGATACGCAGTATTTT.

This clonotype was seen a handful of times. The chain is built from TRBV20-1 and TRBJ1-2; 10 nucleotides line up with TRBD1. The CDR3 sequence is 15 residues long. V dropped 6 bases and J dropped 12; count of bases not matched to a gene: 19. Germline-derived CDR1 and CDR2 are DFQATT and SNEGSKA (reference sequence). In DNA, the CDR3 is TGCAGTGCCCCCCAGGGACCCGACAGGGGGCAGTGGGACACCTTC. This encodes CSAPQGPDRGQWDTF.

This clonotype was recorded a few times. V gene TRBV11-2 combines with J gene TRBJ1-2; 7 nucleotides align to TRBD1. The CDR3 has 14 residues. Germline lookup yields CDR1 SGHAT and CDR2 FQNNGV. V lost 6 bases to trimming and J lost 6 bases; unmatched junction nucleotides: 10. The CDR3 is CASSFTTGENGYTF. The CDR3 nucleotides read TGTGCCAGCAGTTTTACTACAGGGGAAAATGGCTACACCTTC.

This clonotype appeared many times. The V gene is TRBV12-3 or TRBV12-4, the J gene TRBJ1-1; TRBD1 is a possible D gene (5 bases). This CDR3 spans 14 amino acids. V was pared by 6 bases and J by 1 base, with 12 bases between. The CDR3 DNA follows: TGTGCCAGCAGCTCGCCGGGACCGAACACTGAAGCTTTCTTT. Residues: CASSSPGPNTEAFF.

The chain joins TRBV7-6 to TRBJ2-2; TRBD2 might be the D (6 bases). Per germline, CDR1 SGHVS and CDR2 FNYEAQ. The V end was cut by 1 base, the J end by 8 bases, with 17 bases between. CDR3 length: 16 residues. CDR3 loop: CASSLVGTPGRGELFF. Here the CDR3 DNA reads TGTGCCAGCAGCTTAGTGGGGACTCCTGGGAGAGGGGAGCTGTTTTTT.

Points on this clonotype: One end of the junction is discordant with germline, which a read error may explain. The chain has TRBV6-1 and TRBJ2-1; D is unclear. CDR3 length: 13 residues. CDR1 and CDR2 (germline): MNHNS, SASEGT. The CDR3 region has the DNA TGTACCAGCATGGTAGGGCATCAGGATGAGCAGTTCTTC. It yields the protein CTSMVGHQDEQFF.

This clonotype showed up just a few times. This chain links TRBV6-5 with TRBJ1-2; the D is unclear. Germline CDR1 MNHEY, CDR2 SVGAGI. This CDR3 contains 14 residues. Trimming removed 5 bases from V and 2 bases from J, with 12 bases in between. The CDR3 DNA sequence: TGTGCCAGCAGTGAGGACGGGCCCAACTATGGCTACACCTTC. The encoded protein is CASSEDGPNYGYTF.

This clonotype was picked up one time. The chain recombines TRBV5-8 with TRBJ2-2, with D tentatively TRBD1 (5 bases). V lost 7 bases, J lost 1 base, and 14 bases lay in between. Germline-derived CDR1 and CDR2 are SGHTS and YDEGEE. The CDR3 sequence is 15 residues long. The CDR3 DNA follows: TGTGCCAGCGCCCAGTGGGGCATGAACACCGGGGAGCTGTTTTTT. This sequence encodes CASAQWGMNTGELFF.

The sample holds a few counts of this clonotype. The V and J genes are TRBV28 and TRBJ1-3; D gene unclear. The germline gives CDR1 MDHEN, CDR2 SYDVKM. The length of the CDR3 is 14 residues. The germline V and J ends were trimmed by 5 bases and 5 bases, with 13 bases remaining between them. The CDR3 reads CASSRGKRRNTIYF. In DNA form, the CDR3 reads TGTGCCAGCAGTCGAGGGAAACGGAGAAACACCATATATTTT.

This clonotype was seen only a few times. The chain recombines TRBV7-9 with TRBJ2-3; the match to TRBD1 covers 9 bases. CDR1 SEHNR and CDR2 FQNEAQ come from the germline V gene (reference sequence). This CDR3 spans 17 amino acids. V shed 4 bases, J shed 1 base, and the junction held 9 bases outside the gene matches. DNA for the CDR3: TGTGCCAGCAGCTCTTTACAGGGGGCGCCGGGCACAGATACGCAGTATTTT. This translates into CASSSLQGAPGTDTQYF.

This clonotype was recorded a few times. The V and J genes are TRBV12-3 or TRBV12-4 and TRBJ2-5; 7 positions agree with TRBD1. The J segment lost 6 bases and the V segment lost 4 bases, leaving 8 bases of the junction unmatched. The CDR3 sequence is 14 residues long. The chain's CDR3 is CASSSTGTGQTQYF. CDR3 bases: TGTGCCAGCAGTTCGACAGGGACGGGCCAGACCCAGTACTTC.

CDR3 loop: CASSENSRSPGSPLHF. As DNA, the CDR3 is TGTGCCAGCAGTGAAAACTCTCGCAGTCCCGGTTCACCCCTCCACTTT. The V gene is TRBV6-1, the J gene TRBJ1-6; D is unresolved. Trimming shortened V by 2 bases and J by 9 bases, and 17 bases separated the two germline ends. CDR3 length: 16 residues. Germline lookup yields CDR1 MNHNS and CDR2 SASEGT.

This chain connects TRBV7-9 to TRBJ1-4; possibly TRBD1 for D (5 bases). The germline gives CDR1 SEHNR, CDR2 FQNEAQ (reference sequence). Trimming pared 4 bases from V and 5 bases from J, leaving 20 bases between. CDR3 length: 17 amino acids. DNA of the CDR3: TGTGCCAGCAGCTCCAACCGCTGGGGCAGGACGAATGAAAAACTGTTTTTT. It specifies CASSSNRWGRTNEKLFF.

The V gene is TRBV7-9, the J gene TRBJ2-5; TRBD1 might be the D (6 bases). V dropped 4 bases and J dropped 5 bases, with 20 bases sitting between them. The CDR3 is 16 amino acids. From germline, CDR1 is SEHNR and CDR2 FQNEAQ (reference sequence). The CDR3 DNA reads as TGTGCCAGCAGCTCCATTCTCGAGGGACACGTGGAGACCCAGTACTTC. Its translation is CASSSILEGHVETQYF.